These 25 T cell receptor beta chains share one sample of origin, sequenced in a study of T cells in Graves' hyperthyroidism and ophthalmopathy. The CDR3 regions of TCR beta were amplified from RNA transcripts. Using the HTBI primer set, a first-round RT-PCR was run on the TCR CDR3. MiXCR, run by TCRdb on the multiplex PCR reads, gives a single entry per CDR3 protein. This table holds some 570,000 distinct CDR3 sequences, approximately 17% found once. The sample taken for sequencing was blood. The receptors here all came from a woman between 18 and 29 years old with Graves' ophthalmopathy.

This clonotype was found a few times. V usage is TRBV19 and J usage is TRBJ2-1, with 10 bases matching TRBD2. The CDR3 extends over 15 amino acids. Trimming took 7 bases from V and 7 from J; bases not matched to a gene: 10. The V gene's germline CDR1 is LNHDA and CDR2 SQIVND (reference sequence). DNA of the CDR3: TGTGCCAGTACCTCTAGCGGGAGAGGTAGGAATGAGCAGTTCTTC. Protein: CASTSSGRGRNEQFF.

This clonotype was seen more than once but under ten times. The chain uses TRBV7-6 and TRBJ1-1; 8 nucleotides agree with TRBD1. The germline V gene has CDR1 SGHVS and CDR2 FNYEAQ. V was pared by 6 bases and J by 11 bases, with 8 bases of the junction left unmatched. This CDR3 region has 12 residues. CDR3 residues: CASSSETGEAFF. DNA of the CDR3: TGTGCCAGCAGTTCTGAGACAGGGGAGGCTTTCTTT.

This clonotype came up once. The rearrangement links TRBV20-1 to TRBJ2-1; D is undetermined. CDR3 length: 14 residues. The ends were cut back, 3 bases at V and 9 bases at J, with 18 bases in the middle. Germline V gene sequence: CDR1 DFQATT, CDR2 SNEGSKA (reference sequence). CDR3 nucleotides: TGCAGTGCTAGCGACAACAGACGTGGGATTGAGCAGTTCTTC. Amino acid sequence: CSASDNRRGIEQFF.

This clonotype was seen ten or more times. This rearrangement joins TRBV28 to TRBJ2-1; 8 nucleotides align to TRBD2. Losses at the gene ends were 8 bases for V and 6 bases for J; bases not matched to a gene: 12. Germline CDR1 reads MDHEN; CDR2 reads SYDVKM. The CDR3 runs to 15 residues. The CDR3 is CASVRLGAGGNEQFF. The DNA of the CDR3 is TGTGCCAGCGTACGTTTGGGCGCGGGAGGCAATGAGCAGTTCTTC.

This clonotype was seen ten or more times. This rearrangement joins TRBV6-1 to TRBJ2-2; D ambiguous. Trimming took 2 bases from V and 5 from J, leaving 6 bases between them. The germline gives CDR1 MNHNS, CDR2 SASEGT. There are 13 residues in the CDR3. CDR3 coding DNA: TGTGCCAGCAGTGAAAGAGAGACCGGGGAGCTGTTTTTT. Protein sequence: CASSERETGELFF.

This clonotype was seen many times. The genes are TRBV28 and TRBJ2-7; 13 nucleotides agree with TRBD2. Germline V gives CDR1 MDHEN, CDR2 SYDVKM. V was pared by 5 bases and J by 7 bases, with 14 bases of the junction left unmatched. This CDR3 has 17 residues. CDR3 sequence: CASSLGTSGTLREEQYF. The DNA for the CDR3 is TGTGCCAGCAGTCTCGGGACTAGCGGGACTCTGCGGGAGGAGCAGTACTTC.

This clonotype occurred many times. CDR3 protein: CASSVRGRVPYGYTF. The CDR3 DNA reads TGTGCCAGCAGTGTACGAGGCCGGGTACCTTATGGCTACACCTTC. The chain has TRBV2 and TRBJ1-2; no firm D call. CDR1 and CDR2 (germline): SNHLY, FYNNEI. The CDR3 has 15 amino acids. The V end lost 4 bases, the J end lost 5 bases, and 17 bases lay between the germline ends.

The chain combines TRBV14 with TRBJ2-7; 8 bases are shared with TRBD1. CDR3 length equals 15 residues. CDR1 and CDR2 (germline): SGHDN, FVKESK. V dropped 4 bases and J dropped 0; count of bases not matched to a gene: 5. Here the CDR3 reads CASSLGQEFSYEQYF. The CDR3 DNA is TGTGCCAGCAGCCTGGGACAGGAGTTCTCCTACGAGCAGTACTTC.

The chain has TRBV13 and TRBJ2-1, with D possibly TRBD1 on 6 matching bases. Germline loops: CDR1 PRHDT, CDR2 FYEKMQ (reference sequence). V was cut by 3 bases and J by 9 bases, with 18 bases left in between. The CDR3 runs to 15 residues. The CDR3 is CASSFEEGVRSEQFF. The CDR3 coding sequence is TGTGCCAGCAGCTTTGAAGAGGGGGTTAGGAGTGAGCAGTTCTTC.

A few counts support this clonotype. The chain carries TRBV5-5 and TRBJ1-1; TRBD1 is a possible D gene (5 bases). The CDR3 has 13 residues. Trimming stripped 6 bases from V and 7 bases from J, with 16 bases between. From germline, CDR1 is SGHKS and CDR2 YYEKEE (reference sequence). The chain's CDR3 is CASTGSGTIEAFF. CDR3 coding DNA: TGTGCCAGCACGGGCAGCGGGACGATTGAAGCTTTCTTT.

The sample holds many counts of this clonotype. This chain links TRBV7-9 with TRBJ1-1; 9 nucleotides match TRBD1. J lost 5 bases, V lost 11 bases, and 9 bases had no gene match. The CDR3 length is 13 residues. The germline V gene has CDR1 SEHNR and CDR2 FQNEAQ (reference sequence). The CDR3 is CAAKGQGGTEAFF. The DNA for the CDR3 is TGTGCCGCGAAGGGACAGGGAGGGACTGAAGCTTTCTTT. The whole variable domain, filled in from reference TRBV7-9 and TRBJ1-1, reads DTGVSQNPRHKITKRGQNVTFRCDPISEHNRLYWYRQTLGQGPEFLTYFQNEAQLEKSRLLSDRFSAERPKGSFSTLEIQRTEQGDSAMYLCAAKGQGGTEAFFGQGTRLTVV.

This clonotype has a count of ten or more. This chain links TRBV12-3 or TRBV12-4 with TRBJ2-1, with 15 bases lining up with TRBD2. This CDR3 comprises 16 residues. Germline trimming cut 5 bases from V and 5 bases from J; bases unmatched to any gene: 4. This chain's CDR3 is CASSTRTSGGDNEQFF. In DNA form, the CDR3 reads TGTGCCAGCAGTACTCGGACTAGCGGGGGGGACAATGAGCAGTTCTTC.

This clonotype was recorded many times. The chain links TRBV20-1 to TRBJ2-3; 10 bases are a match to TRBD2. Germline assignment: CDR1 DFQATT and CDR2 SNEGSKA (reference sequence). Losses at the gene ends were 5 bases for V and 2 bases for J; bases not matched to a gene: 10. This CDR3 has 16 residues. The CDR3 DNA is TGCAGTGCTTCCCTAGCGGGGGCAGGAAACACAGATACGCAGTATTTT. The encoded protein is CSASLAGAGNTDTQYF.

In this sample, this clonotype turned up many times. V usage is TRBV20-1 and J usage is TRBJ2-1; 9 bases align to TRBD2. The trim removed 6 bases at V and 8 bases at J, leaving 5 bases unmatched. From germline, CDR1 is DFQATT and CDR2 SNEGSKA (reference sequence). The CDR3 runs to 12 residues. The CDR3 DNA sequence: TGCAGTGCCCTGCGGACTAGCGATGAGCAGTTCTTC. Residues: CSALRTSDEQFF.

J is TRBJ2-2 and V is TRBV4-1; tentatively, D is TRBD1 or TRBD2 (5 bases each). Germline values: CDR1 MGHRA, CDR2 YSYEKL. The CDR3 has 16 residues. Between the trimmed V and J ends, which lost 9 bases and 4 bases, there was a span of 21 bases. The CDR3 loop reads CARIRLRDPSTGELFF. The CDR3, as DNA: TGCGCCAGAATAAGGTTACGGGACCCTTCCACCGGGGAGCTGTTTTTT.

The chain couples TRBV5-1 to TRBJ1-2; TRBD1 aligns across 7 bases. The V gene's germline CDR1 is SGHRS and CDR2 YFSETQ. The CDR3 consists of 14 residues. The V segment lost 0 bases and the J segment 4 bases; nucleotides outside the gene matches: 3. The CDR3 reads CASSLDGTVYGYTF. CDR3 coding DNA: TGCGCCAGCAGCTTGGATGGGACAGTCTATGGCTACACCTTC.

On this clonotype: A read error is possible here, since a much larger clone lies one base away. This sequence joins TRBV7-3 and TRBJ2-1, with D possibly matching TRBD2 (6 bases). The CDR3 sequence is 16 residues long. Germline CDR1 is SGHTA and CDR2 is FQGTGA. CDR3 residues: CASSLTGGTTYNKQFF. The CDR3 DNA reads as TGTGCCAGCAGCTTAACGGGGGGTACCACCTACAATAAGCAGTTCTTC.

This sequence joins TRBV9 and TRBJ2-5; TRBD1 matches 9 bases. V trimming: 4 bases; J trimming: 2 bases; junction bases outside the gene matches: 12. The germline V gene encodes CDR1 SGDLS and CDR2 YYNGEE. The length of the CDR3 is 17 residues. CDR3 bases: TGTGCCAGCAGCCCTCGGGGACAGGGTGTGGGGCAAGAGACCCAGTACTTC. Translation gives CASSPRGQGVGQETQYF.

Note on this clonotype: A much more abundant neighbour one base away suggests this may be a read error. The CDR3 region is CASSIESGTNTEAFF. As DNA, the CDR3 is TGTGCCAGTAGTATAGAAAGCGGCACGAACACTGAAGCTTTCTTT. The chain is built from TRBV19 and TRBJ1-1; no clear D gene. The CDR3 sequence is 15 residues long. Looked up from germline, CDR1 is LNHDA and CDR2 is SQIVND (reference sequence). The V and J ends lost 0 bases and 1 base respectively, with 9 bases between them.

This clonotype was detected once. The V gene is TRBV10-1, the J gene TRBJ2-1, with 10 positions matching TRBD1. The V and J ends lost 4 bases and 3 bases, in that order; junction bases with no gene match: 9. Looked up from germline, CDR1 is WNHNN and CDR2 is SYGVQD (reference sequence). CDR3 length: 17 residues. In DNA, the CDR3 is TGCGCCAGCAGTGCCGTCCCGGACAGGGGGATCTACAATGAGCAGTTCTTC. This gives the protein CASSAVPDRGIYNEQFF.

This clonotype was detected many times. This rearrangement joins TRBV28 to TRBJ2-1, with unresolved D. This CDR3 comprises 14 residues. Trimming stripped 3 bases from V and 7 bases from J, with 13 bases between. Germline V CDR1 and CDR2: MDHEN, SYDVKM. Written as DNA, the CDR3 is TGTGCCAGCAGTTTCCTTTCCAGTAGGAATGAGCAGTTCTTC. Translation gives CASSFLSSRNEQFF.

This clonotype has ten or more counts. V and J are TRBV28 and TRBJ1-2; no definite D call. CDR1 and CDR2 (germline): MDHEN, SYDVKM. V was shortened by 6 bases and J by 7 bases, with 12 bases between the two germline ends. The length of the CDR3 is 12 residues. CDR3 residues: CASRTQAGGYTF. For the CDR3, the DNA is TGTGCCAGCAGGACCCAAGCGGGTGGCTACACCTTC.

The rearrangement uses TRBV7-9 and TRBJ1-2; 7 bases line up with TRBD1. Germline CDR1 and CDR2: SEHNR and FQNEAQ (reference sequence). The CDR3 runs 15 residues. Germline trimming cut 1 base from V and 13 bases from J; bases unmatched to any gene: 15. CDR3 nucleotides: TGTGCCAGCAGCTTAGAACAGGGGTCTAGGGCTGGCCGCACCTTC. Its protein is CASSLEQGSRAGRTF.

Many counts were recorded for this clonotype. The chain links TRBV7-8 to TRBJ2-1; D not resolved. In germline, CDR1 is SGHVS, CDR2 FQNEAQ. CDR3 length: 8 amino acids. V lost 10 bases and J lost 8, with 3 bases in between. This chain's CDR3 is CATDEQFF. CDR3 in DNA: TGTGCCACGGATGAGCAGTTCTTC.

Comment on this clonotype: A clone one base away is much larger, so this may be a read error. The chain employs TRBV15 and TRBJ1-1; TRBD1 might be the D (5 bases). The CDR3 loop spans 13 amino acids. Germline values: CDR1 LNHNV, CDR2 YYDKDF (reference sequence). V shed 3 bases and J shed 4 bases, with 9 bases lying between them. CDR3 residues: CATSRYGGTEAFF. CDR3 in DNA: TGTGCCACCAGCAGGTATGGGGGCACTGAAGCTTTCTTT. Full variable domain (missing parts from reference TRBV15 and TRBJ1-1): DAMVIQNPRYQVTQFGKPVTLSCSQTLNHNVMYWYQQKSSQAPKLLFHYYDKDFNNEADTPDNFQSRRPNTSFCFLDIRSPGLGDTAMYLCATSRYGGTEAFFGQGTRLTVV.